The text below deals with one T cell receptor (beta chain). This clonotype appeared many times. This clone's antigen is unknown. Per-base qualities were not stored, and no clone one base away is much larger. The source of the sample is a study of early T cells in non-severe SARS-CoV-2 infection (dated by TCRdb to about 2021). With regard to the full study: Bulk RNA from unsorted whole blood was used for TCR sequencing, so alpha and beta chains could not be paired. Overall study outcomes, separate from this receptor: Matching against VDJdb was skewed toward anti-spike CD8 responses, likely underestimated virus-specific expansions, and missed private and CD4 specificities.

The study was a case-control design nested within a healthcare worker cohort in London, UK, with weekly nasopharyngeal swab PCR tests and blood sampling. Healthcare workers were enrolled in the week of the UK lockdown, from 23 to 31 March 2020, and were followed every week for up to about 16 weeks. The library was built by means of 5' RACE. The instrument was a NextSeq 500. To correct for sequencing error and PCR bias, the TCR library protocol tagged individual cDNA molecules with unique molecular identifiers. Both TCR alpha and beta chains were sequenced, and tight co-correlation was observed between alpha and beta sequence abundances in each sample. Under the source paper's analysis protocol: Decombinator V4 was used to perform V gene, J gene and CDR3 annotation of TCR sequences. Expanded TCRs were defined as changing significantly between any two time points under a Poisson model with p below 0.0001. Abundances of TCRs were expressed as counts per million after normalisation to the total number of TCRs sequenced in each sample. TRAV1-2 paired with TRAJ12, TRAJ20 or TRAJ33 defined MAIT TCRs, while TRAV10 paired with TRAJ18 defined iNKT TCRs. VDJdb, accessed 1 November 2021, was searched for CMV, EBV and SARS-CoV-2 annotated TCRs, with TCRs annotated for multiple antigens excluded. The public reads were reprocessed in TCRdb via fastp at Q25 and MiXCR, keeping in-frame beta chains. Under each unique CDR3 protein, matching rows form one entry showing the most common genes and DNA. The V and J calls shown here were made by TCRdb, not taken from the authors' results. Recorded for this sample are over 60,000 distinct CDR3 sequences; 10% of them occurred a single time. Clones ranked in the top ten supply less than 10% of the sample.

V sheds 3 bases and J sheds 1 base, leaving 12 bases between their ends. Taken from the germline V gene, the CDR1 and CDR2 loops are SGHVS and FQNEAQ. CDR3 length: 15 amino acids, cysteine to phenylalanine. CDR3 DNA is the only sequence kept; it has 45 bases, read in frame from the first base. This clonotype was sampled from an adult who was a healthcare worker with PCR-confirmed SARS-CoV-2 infection or an uninfected control (not recorded which). The material sequenced was whole blood, taken at baseline. The chain uses TRBV7-8 and TRBJ2-5; the D gene is perhaps TRBD1, from 6 matching bases. The nucleotides read TGTGCCAGCAGCTTGAACACAGGGTCCCAAGAGACCCAGTACTTC. This sequence encodes CASSLNTGSQETQYF.